The clone carrying this T cell receptor (beta chain) has more than one count but fewer than ten. Its antigen is unidentified. This sample is part of a study of post-analysis software for immune sequencing data. Study-level information: Included among the disease courses, which were recorded for the cohort, were relapsing-remitting, secondary progressive and progressive-relapsing multiple sclerosis.

Sequencing libraries made from TCR beta cDNA carried unique molecular identifiers. The T cell input of roughly 0.95 to 10 million gave about half a million cDNA molecules. TCRdb re-called the PCR reads through MiXCR, storing one row per CDR3 protein. Seen here are about 820,000 distinct CDR3 sequences, approximately 53% observed once, and the top ten hold roughly 4.4%. Study results and limitations: Compared with controls, patients showed significantly lower normalized Chao1 diversity. Included in a set of about five TRBV segments more frequent in patients than controls were TRBV5-6, TRBV5-1 and TRBV20-1.

Germline V gives CDR1 WSHSY, CDR2 SAAADI. The ends lost 4 bases at V and 7 bases at J; junction bases unmatched: 4. The CDR3 totals 13 residues. This TCR derives from a girl aged 5 to 17 with multiple sclerosis. The rearrangement joins TRBV10-2 to TRBJ1-2, with 9 bases aligning to TRBD1. Sequenced: blood. DNA of the CDR3: TGCGCCAGCAGTGGGACAGGGGCTGGTGGCTACACCTTC. This encodes CASSGTGAGGYTF.